The T cell receptor (beta chain) described here comes from a study of cytomegalovirus exposure and HLA in healthy donors. With respect to this clone: What it recognizes is unknown.

General study findings and limits: Confirmation was obtained in vitro that a few CMV-associated chains are specific for CMV antigens. According to a subsequent analysis, TCR clusters from the first cohort were inclined to appear together in the 110 or so validation repertoires.

This CDR3 has 14 amino acids. CDR1 MNHEY and CDR2 SVGAGI come from the germline V gene. Trimming cost V 2 bases and J 0 bases, with 8 bases left between them. Profiled with immunoSEQ multiplex PCR; TCRdb holds only in-frame clones, not every one. This table has under 200,000 clones, about 86% appearing once. The source is a woman aged 18-29 years in good health and CMV-seronegative. Sequencing was performed on PBMCs. This chain connects TRBV6-5 to TRBJ2-7, with D uncertain. DNA of the CDR3: TGTGCCAGCAGTTACGCGGCAGACTCCTACGAGCAGTACTTC. As protein: CASSYAADSYEQYF.